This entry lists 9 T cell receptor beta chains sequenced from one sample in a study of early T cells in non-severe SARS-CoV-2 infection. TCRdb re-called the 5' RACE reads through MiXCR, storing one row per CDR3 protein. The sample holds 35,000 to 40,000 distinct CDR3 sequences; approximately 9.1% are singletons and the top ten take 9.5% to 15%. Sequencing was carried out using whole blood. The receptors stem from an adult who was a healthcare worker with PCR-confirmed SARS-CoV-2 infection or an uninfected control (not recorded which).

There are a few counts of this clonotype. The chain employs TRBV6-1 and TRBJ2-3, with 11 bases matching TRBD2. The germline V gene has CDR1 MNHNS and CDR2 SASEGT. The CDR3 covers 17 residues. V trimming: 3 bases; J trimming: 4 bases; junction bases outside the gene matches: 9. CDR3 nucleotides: TGTGCCAGCAGTGACTTATTAGCGGGGGGGCCGGCAGATACGCAGTATTTT. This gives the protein CASSDLLAGGPADTQYF.

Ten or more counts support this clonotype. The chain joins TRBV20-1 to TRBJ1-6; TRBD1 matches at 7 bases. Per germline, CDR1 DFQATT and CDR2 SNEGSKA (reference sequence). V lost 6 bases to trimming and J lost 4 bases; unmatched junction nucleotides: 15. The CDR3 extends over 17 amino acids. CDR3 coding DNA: TGCAGTGCGAAGACCGGGACAGATAAACTATATAATTCACCCCTCCACTTT. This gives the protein CSAKTGTDKLYNSPLHF.

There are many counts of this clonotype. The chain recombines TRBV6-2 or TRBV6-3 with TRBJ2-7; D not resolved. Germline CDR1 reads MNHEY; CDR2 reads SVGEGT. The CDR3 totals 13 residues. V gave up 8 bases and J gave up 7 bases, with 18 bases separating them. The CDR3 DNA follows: TGTGCCAGCGAACGGACGTCCGTCGGGGAGCAGTACTTC. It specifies CASERTSVGEQYF.

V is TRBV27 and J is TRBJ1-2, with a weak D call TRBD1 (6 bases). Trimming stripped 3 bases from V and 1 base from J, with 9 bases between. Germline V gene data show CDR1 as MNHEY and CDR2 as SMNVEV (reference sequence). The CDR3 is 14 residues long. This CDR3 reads CASSFGGRNYGYTF. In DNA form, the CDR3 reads TGTGCCAGCAGTTTTGGGGGGCGTAACTATGGCTACACCTTC.

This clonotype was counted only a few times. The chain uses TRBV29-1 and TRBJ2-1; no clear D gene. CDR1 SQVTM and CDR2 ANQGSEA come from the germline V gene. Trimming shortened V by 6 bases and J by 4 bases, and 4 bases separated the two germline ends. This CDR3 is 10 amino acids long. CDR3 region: CSVWYNEQFF. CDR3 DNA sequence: TGCAGCGTCTGGTACAATGAGCAGTTCTTC.

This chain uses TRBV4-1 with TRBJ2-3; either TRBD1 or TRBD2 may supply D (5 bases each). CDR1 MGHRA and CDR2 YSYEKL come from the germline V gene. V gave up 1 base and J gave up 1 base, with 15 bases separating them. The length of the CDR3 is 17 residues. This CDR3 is CASSQAHRDDRTDTQYF. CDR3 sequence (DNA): TGCGCCAGCAGCCAAGCTCACCGGGACGACCGCACAGATACGCAGTATTTT.

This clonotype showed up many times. The CDR3 loop is CASSVEASGGDTDTQYF. CDR3 nucleotide sequence: TGTGCCAGCAGCGTAGAGGCTAGCGGGGGGGACACAGATACGCAGTATTTT. This sequence joins TRBV9 and TRBJ2-3; 12 bases map to TRBD2. Germline V gives CDR1 SGDLS, CDR2 YYNGEE. The CDR3 extends over 17 amino acids. The V segment lost 0 bases and the J segment 2 bases; nucleotides outside the gene matches: 4. Variable domain in full (rest from reference TRBV9 and TRBJ2-3): DSGVTQTPKHLITATGQRVTLRCSPRSGDLSVYWYQQSLDQGLQFLIQYYNGEERAKGNILERFSAQQFPDLHSELNLSSLELGDSALYFCASSVEASGGDTDTQYFGPGTRLTVL.

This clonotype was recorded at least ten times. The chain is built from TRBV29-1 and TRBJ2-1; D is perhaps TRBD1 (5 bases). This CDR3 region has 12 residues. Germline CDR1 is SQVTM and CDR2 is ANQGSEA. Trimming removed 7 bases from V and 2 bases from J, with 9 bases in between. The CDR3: CSGGQTYNEQFF. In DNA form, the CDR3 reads TGCAGCGGAGGACAAACCTACAATGAGCAGTTCTTC.

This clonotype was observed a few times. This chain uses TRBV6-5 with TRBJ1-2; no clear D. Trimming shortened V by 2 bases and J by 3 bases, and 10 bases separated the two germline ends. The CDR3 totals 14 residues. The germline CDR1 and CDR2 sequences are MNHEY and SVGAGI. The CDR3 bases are TGTGCCAGCAGTTACGCAGGTGGCGACTATGGCTACACCTTC. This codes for CASSYAGGDYGYTF.